These 23 T cell receptor beta chains were sequenced from one sample in a study of blood T cell repertoires in COVID-19. Produced via immunoSEQ multiplex PCR; TCRdb's table is partial and in-frame only. The sample records under 150,000 clones, roughly 79% being singletons. Sample: peripheral blood. The source is a human donor in a cohort sampled during active COVID-19.

In this sample, this clone turned up a few times. This rearrangement joins TRBV10-3 to TRBJ1-1, with TRBD1 as a possible D gene (5 bases). The germline gives CDR1 ENHRY, CDR2 SYGVKD. CDR3 length equals 14 residues. V was cut by 0 bases and J by 6 bases, with 11 bases left in between. This chain's CDR3 is CAISESDGGAEAFF. The DNA for the CDR3 is TGTGCCATCAGTGAGTCGGATGGGGGGGCTGAAGCTTTCTTT.

V is TRBV5-1 and J is TRBJ2-5; no clear D. Germline lookup yields CDR1 SGHRS and CDR2 YFSETQ. The CDR3 totals 13 residues. Between the trimmed V and J ends, which lost 0 bases and 2 bases, there was a span of 5 bases. CDR3 protein: CASSLGVQETQYF. CDR3 bases: TGCGCCAGCAGCTTGGGTGTACAAGAGACCCAGTACTTC.

V gene TRBV30 combines with J gene TRBJ2-2; tentatively, D is TRBD1 (5 bases). Trimming shortened V by 0 bases and J by 6 bases, and 8 bases separated the two germline ends. CDR1 and CDR2 (germline): GTSNPN, SVGIG (reference sequence). The CDR3 has 13 amino acids. This CDR3 reads CAWSVMGPGELFF. CDR3 nucleotide sequence: TGTGCCTGGAGTGTCATGGGGCCCGGGGAGCTGTTTTTT.

The chain couples TRBV6-5 to TRBJ1-2, with a possible D match to TRBD1 (5 bases). V dropped 6 bases and J dropped 8 bases, with 19 bases sitting between them. Germline values: CDR1 MNHEY, CDR2 SVGAGI. This CDR3 comprises 14 residues. The CDR3 is CASSYRLKAGGYTF. CDR3 DNA: TGTGCCAGCAGCTACAGGTTAAAGGCGGGCGGCTACACCTTC.

The chain links TRBV30 to TRBJ1-3, with D tentatively TRBD1 (6 bases). CDR3 length equals 12 residues. The germline V and J ends were trimmed by 4 bases and 5 bases, with 9 bases remaining between them. Germline V gene lookup returns CDR1 GTSNPN and CDR2 SVGIG (reference sequence). The CDR3 here is CAWTGDRNTIYF. The CDR3 DNA reads as TGTGCCTGGACAGGGGACAGAAACACCATATATTTT.

The chain employs TRBV19 and TRBJ2-1; D perhaps matches TRBD1 (6 bases). The V gene lost 6 bases and the J gene lost 2 bases, with 14 bases spanning the gap. The CDR3 totals 15 residues. CDR1 and CDR2 from the germline V gene are LNHDA and SQIVND (reference sequence). The CDR3 DNA follows: TGTGCCAGTAGCCGCGGACAGAGCCCCTACAATGAGCAGTTCTTC. It specifies CASSRGQSPYNEQFF.

This rearrangement joins TRBV14 to TRBJ1-3; the D gene is possibly TRBD1 (5 bases). Trimming pared 0 bases from V and 1 base from J, leaving 16 bases between. The CDR3 runs 18 residues. Germline assignment: CDR1 SGHDN and CDR2 FVKESK. The CDR3: CASSQDRQQGVSGNTIYF. In DNA, the CDR3 is TGTGCCAGCAGCCAAGATAGGCAGCAAGGGGTTTCTGGAAACACCATATATTTT.

The CDR3 sequence is CASSPRGSPQGQPQHF. In DNA, the CDR3 is TGTGCCAGCAGTCCGAGGGGGTCCCCACAGGGTCAGCCCCAGCATTTT. The chain joins TRBV5-6 to TRBJ1-5; TRBD1 might be the D (6 bases). Germline CDR1 is SGHDT and CDR2 is YYEEEE. Trimming removed 5 bases from V and 6 bases from J, with 21 bases in between. CDR3 size: 16 residues.

The V gene is TRBV6-4, the J gene TRBJ2-3, with 8 nucleotides matching TRBD1. V lost 6 bases to trimming and J lost 2 bases; unmatched junction nucleotides: 4. CDR3 length: 14 residues. Germline-derived CDR1 and CDR2 are MRHNA and SNTAGT. For the CDR3, the DNA is TGTGCCAGCAGCCGGGACAGGAACACAGATACGCAGTATTTT. Residues: CASSRDRNTDTQYF.

The chain joins TRBV6-6 to TRBJ2-1, with TRBD2 matching 12 bases. V trimming: 4 bases; J trimming: 9 bases; junction bases outside the gene matches: 10. The germline CDR1 and CDR2 sequences are MNHNY and SVGAGI (reference sequence). This CDR3 contains 16 residues. The CDR3 loop reads CASSSSLAGGQGEQFF. Here the CDR3 DNA reads TGTGCCAGCAGTTCCTCCCTAGCGGGGGGGCAAGGTGAGCAGTTCTTC.

This clone is a singleton in its sample. This sequence joins TRBV5-1 and TRBJ2-7; a possible D gene is TRBD2 (7 bases). V was cut by 1 base and J by 0 bases, with 14 bases left in between. CDR1 and CDR2 from the germline V gene are SGHRS and YFSETQ. CDR3 length: 16 amino acids. For the CDR3, the DNA is TGCGCCAGCAGCTTGTGGGGGGGCACCCGCTCCTACGAGCAGTACTTC. This sequence encodes CASSLWGGTRSYEQYF.

This clone was counted a few times. The chain links TRBV5-8 to TRBJ1-2; D call uncertain. This CDR3 is built from 13 residues. The germline V gene encodes CDR1 SGHTS and CDR2 YDEGEE. V lost 0 bases and J 7 bases, leaving 10 bases between the germline ends. CDR3 DNA: TGTGCCAGCAGCTTGGGGTTTAACGGTGGCTACACCTTC. It specifies CASSLGFNGGYTF.

The chain has TRBV15 and TRBJ1-1; D uncertain. Trimming took off 3 bases at V and 1 base at J, with 12 bases between the two ends. Germline assignment: CDR1 LNHNV and CDR2 YYDKDF (reference sequence). There are 15 residues in the CDR3. CDR3 sequence: CATSRAPGKNTEAFF. The DNA of the CDR3 is TGTGCCACCAGCAGGGCCCCGGGGAAGAACACTGAAGCTTTCTTT.

The J gene is TRBJ2-3, the V gene TRBV4-2; 12 nucleotides match TRBD1. The germline V gene encodes CDR1 LGHNA and CDR2 YNFKEQ. The CDR3 loop spans 18 amino acids. V lost 1 base to trimming and J lost 4 bases; unmatched junction nucleotides: 9. CDR3 loop: CASSQGPGQGAWADTQYF. In DNA form, the CDR3 reads TGTGCCAGCAGCCAAGGACCGGGACAGGGGGCTTGGGCAGATACGCAGTATTTT.

The chain couples TRBV27 to TRBJ2-1, with 11 bases fitting TRBD1. The V gene end was trimmed by 5 bases and the J gene end by 5 bases; junction bases not matched to a gene: 8. Looked up from germline, CDR1 is MNHEY and CDR2 is SMNVEV (reference sequence). This CDR3 has 16 residues. The CDR3: CASSPTGTGGNNEQFF. DNA for the CDR3: TGTGCCAGCAGTCCCACCGGGACAGGGGGGAACAATGAGCAGTTCTTC.

This sequence joins TRBV4-2 and TRBJ1-2, with 9 bases lining up with TRBD1. The germline CDR1 and CDR2 sequences are LGHNA and YNFKEQ. V was clipped by 4 bases and J by 1 base; unmatched bases: 4. CDR3 size: 15 residues. CDR3 amino acids: CASSPRDRDNYGYTF. As DNA, the CDR3 is TGTGCCAGCAGCCCCCGGGACAGGGATAACTATGGCTACACCTTC.

V usage is TRBV28 and J usage is TRBJ2-6, with 7 bases that match TRBD1. Trimming took 4 bases from V and 1 from J; bases not matched to a gene: 1. Per germline, CDR1 MDHEN and CDR2 SYDVKM. This CDR3 spans 15 amino acids. The CDR3 reads CASSYRGSGANVLTF. DNA for the CDR3: TGTGCCAGCAGTTACAGGGGTTCTGGGGCCAACGTCCTGACTTTC.

The rearrangement uses TRBV28 and TRBJ1-2, with D hard to call. Germline V CDR1 and CDR2: MDHEN, SYDVKM. Trimming shortened V by 6 bases and J by 7 bases, and 12 bases separated the two germline ends. This CDR3 has 12 residues. The CDR3 nucleotides read TGTGCCAGCAGGACCGGGTTTAGTGGCTACACCTTC. Protein product: CASRTGFSGYTF.

This chain joins TRBV3-1 (or the pseudogene TRBV3-2) and TRBJ2-1, with a weak D call TRBD2 (5 bases). The germline V gene has CDR1 LGHDT and CDR2 YNNKEL (reference sequence). The CDR3 totals 15 residues. Trimming left V 1 base short and J 2 bases short, with 9 bases between. CDR3 nucleotide sequence: TGTGCCAGCAGCCAAGGTCCGGGGACCTACAATGAGCAGTTCTTC. It codes for CASSQGPGTYNEQFF.

The J gene is TRBJ2-4, the V gene TRBV3-1 (or the pseudogene TRBV3-2), with D perhaps matching TRBD2 (6 bases). V was shortened by 4 bases and J by 0 bases, with 16 bases between the two germline ends. This CDR3 spans 17 amino acids. CDR1 LGHDT and CDR2 YNNKEL come from the germline V gene (reference sequence). CDR3 nucleotides: TGTGCCAGCAGCCTCCAACCCTCGGGACTAGCCAAAAACATTCAGTACTTC. This translates into CASSLQPSGLAKNIQYF.

The chain links TRBV5-1 to TRBJ2-1; D possibly corresponds to TRBD2 (5 bases). CDR1 SGHRS and CDR2 YFSETQ come from the germline V gene. This CDR3 is built from 15 residues. Trimming removed 0 bases from V and 4 bases from J, with 11 bases in between. The CDR3 loop is CASSLGRVGYNEQFF. Here the CDR3 DNA reads TGCGCCAGCAGCTTGGGGCGGGTGGGGTACAATGAGCAGTTCTTC. Looking up the rest from reference TRBV5-1 and TRBJ2-1 gives the full variable domain: KAGVTQTPRYLIKTRGQQVTLSCSPISGHRSVSWYQQTPGQGLQFLFEYFSETQRNKGNFPGRFSGRQFSNSRSEMNVSTLELGDSALYLCASSLGRVGYNEQFFGPGTRLTVL.

This chain joins TRBV6-5 and TRBJ2-3; possibly TRBD1 for D (6 bases). The CDR3 extends over 14 amino acids. Trimming removed 7 bases at V and 2 bases at J, with 13 bases between. Germline values: CDR1 MNHEY, CDR2 SVGAGI. The CDR3 DNA follows: TGTGCCAGCAAGCCCAGGGGCACCACAGATACGCAGTATTTT. Its protein is CASKPRGTTDTQYF.

The chain recombines TRBV5-1 with TRBJ2-5; 8 bases align to TRBD2. Germline V gives CDR1 SGHRS, CDR2 YFSETQ. CDR3 length equals 16 residues. J lost 5 bases, V lost 3 bases, and 12 bases had no gene match. The CDR3 is CASSYGGGTSVETQYF. As DNA, the CDR3 is TGCGCCAGCAGCTATGGTGGCGGGACTAGTGTCGAGACCCAGTACTTC.